Following are 18 T cell receptor beta chains from one sample sequenced in a study of T cells in Graves' hyperthyroidism and ophthalmopathy. There were TCR beta CDR3 regions amplified from RNA transcripts. With the HTBI primer set, the TCR CDR3 went through a first round of RT-PCR. MiXCR was run by TCRdb on the multiplex PCR reads, yielding one entry per CDR3 protein. The table records roughly 720,000 distinct CDR3 sequences, roughly a sixth of them present only once. The sequencing sample was made of blood. All receptors derive from a middle-aged man with Graves' hyperthyroidism.

This clonotype was seen repeatedly, ten times or more. The genes are TRBV6-2 or TRBV6-3 and TRBJ1-1; no clear D gene. The V gene lost 8 bases and the J gene lost 1 base, with 14 bases spanning the gap. There are 14 residues in the CDR3. Germline-derived CDR1 and CDR2 are MNHEY and SVGEGT. The CDR3 nucleotides read TGTGCCAGCGGCAAGTGGGCGGCGAACACTGAAGCTTTCTTT. Amino acids: CASGKWAANTEAFF.

This clonotype was seen a few times. The V call is TRBV20-1, the J call TRBJ2-5; TRBD2 matches at 11 bases. Per germline, CDR1 DFQATT and CDR2 SNEGSKA (reference sequence). There are 14 residues in the CDR3. J lost 1 base, V lost 3 bases, and 1 base had no gene match. The CDR3 DNA follows: TGCAGTGCTAGGACTAGCGGGATCCAAGAGACCCAGTACTTC. Protein product: CSARTSGIQETQYF.

This clonotype appeared many times. The chain employs TRBV2 and TRBJ1-1; D may be TRBD1 (6 bases). CDR3 size: 14 residues. Looked up from germline, CDR1 is SNHLY and CDR2 is FYNNEI. Trimming stripped 4 bases from V and 0 bases from J, with 9 bases between. Written as DNA, the CDR3 is TGTGCCAGCAGTGGCCAGGGGATGAACACTGAAGCTTTCTTT. This gives the protein CASSGQGMNTEAFF.

This clonotype was counted ten times or more. The chain has TRBV28 and TRBJ2-3; TRBD2 is a possible D gene (5 bases). Trimming took off 7 bases at V and 1 base at J, with 9 bases between the two ends. The CDR3 is 13 residues long. CDR1 and CDR2 from the germline V gene are MDHEN and SYDVKM. CDR3 region: CASINGGTDTQYF. The DNA of the CDR3 is TGTGCCAGCATAAACGGGGGCACAGATACGCAGTATTTT.

The chain carries TRBV25-1 and TRBJ2-2; D not certain. CDR1 MGHDK and CDR2 SYGVNS come from the germline V gene. This CDR3 has 17 amino acids. V shed 4 bases and J shed 2 bases, with 17 bases lying between them. The CDR3 DNA is TGTGCCAGCAGTGGTCGGTTGTGGGCGCCTAACACCGGGGAGCTGTTTTTT. Its translation: CASSGRLWAPNTGELFF.

This clonotype was picked up a small number of times. The chain has TRBV20-1 and TRBJ1-1; no reliable D call. The CDR3 has 13 amino acids. Germline loops: CDR1 DFQATT, CDR2 SNEGSKA (reference sequence). V dropped 7 bases and J dropped 5 bases, with 17 bases sitting between them. The CDR3: CSVAGTADTEAFF. CDR3 coding DNA: TGCAGTGTCGCGGGTACAGCGGATACTGAAGCTTTCTTT.

This chain connects TRBV20-1 to TRBJ2-1; 10 nucleotides agree with TRBD2. V dropped 3 bases and J dropped 0; count of bases not matched to a gene: 5. Per germline, CDR1 DFQATT and CDR2 SNEGSKA (reference sequence). The length of the CDR3 is 16 residues. The CDR3 nucleotides read TGCAGTGCTAGGAGTCTAGCGGGGGACTCCTACAATGAGCAGTTCTTC. This translates into CSARSLAGDSYNEQFF.

This clonotype was observed at least ten times. V is TRBV24-1 and J is TRBJ1-1, with D possibly being TRBD1 (5 bases). The CDR3 extends over 15 amino acids. V dropped 5 bases and J dropped 5 bases, with 17 bases sitting between them. CDR1 KGHDR and CDR2 SFDVKD come from the germline V gene. The CDR3 loop is CATSVTTGRGTEAFF. CDR3 bases: TGTGCCACCAGTGTTACTACAGGACGGGGAACTGAAGCTTTCTTT.

The chain recombines TRBV29-1 with TRBJ2-7, with TRBD2 matching 9 bases. V was pared by 3 bases and J by 3 bases, with 3 bases of the junction left unmatched. Germline CDR1 SQVTM, CDR2 ANQGSEA. The CDR3 totals 13 residues. The CDR3 region has the DNA TGCAGCGTTGAGGGGCGGGAGGGCTACGAGCAGTACTTC. Translated, it gives CSVEGREGYEQYF.

In its sample, this clonotype was seen many times. V and J are TRBV3-1 and TRBJ2-3; no clear D. Looked up from germline, CDR1 is LGHDT and CDR2 is YNNKEL (reference sequence). V dropped 1 base and J dropped 0 bases, with 8 bases sitting between them. The CDR3 has 15 amino acids. DNA for the CDR3: TGTGCCAGCAGCCAAGGGTTAACTAGCACAGATACGCAGTATTTT. Translation gives CASSQGLTSTDTQYF.

The chain uses TRBV29-1 and TRBJ2-7; TRBD1 is a possible D gene (5 bases). The germline CDR1 and CDR2 sequences are SQVTM and ANQGSEA. There are 12 residues in the CDR3. V lost 2 bases, J lost 2 bases, and 7 bases lay in between. Here the CDR3 reads CSVEQGPYEQYF. CDR3 nucleotide sequence: TGCAGCGTTGAACAGGGCCCCTACGAGCAGTACTTC.

This chain links TRBV19 with TRBJ2-2; 9 bases fit TRBD1. The CDR3 is made up of 16 amino acids. CDR1 and CDR2 from the germline V gene are LNHDA and SQIVND (reference sequence). V was pared by 4 bases and J by 5 bases, with 8 bases of the junction left unmatched. CDR3 sequence: CASSNQYRGHTGELFF. The CDR3 DNA sequence: TGTGCCAGTAGTAATCAGTACAGGGGGCATACCGGGGAGCTGTTTTTT.

Ten or more counts support this clonotype. V is TRBV15 and J is TRBJ1-2; D perhaps matches TRBD1 (6 bases). There are 15 residues in the CDR3. Trimming took 2 bases from V and 3 from J, leaving 13 bases between them. In germline, CDR1 is LNHNV, CDR2 YYDKDF (reference sequence). CDR3 in DNA: TGTGCCACCAGCAGACTTACAGGGTTCTACTATGGCTACACCTTC. This sequence encodes CATSRLTGFYYGYTF.

This sequence joins TRBV6-2 or TRBV6-3 and TRBJ2-5; no clear D. There are 13 residues in the CDR3. CDR1 and CDR2 from the germline V gene are MNHEY and SVGEGT. V was clipped by 1 base and J by 2 bases, with 5 bases between them. The CDR3 DNA reads TGTGCCAGCAGTTACTACCAGCAAGAGACCCAGTACTTC. Protein sequence: CASSYYQQETQYF.

In its sample, this clonotype was seen a few times. The rearrangement joins TRBV6-5 to TRBJ1-5; 7 bases match TRBD1. CDR1 and CDR2 (germline): MNHEY, SVGAGI. This CDR3 spans 16 amino acids. The V and J ends lost 2 bases and 2 bases, in that order; junction bases with no gene match: 6. The CDR3 nucleotides read TGTGCCAGCAGTTACCAAGACAGGGTTCGCAATCAGCCCCAGCATTTT. Translated, it gives CASSYQDRVRNQPQHF.

In regard to this clonotype: This may be a read error, as it is one base from a much larger clone. V usage is TRBV24-1 and J usage is TRBJ2-3; the D gene is possibly TRBD2 (5 bases). The CDR3 spans 14 residues. CDR1 and CDR2 from the germline V gene are KGHDR and SFDVKD. The V end was cut by 3 bases, the J end by 4 bases, with 10 bases between. Written as DNA, the CDR3 is TGTGCCACCAGTGATGGAGGATACGCAGATACGCAGTATTTT. It yields the protein CATSDGGYADTQYF.

The table lists this clonotype with many counts. V usage is TRBV6-1 and J usage is TRBJ1-5; 9 positions agree with TRBD1. This CDR3 has 19 amino acids. In germline, CDR1 is MNHNS, CDR2 SASEGT. After removal of 6 bases from V and 3 bases from J, the junction contained 18 bases not matched to a gene. Here the CDR3 reads CASRKRGTGFPSLNQPQHF. The CDR3 DNA reads TGTGCCAGCAGGAAAAGAGGGACAGGGTTTCCCTCTCTCAATCAGCCCCAGCATTTT.

This clonotype was seen repeatedly, ten times or more. The chain employs TRBV11-2 and TRBJ2-1; TRBD2 agrees at 9 bases. The CDR3 contains 16 residues. J lost 0 bases, V lost 3 bases, and 3 bases had no gene match. CDR1 and CDR2 from the germline V gene are SGHAT and FQNNGV. The CDR3 protein is CASSLGSGGSYNEQFF. CDR3 nucleotide sequence: TGTGCCAGCAGCTTGGGTAGCGGGGGCTCCTACAATGAGCAGTTCTTC.